This is a list of T cell receptor beta chains from one sample in a study of blood T cell repertoires in COVID-19. Profiling relied on immunoSEQ multiplex PCR, and the TCRdb table lists in-frame clones only, not all of them. The sample lists approximately 210,000 clones, roughly 90% seen once, with roughly 8.4% in the top ten. The sample consisted of PBMCs or T cells enriched from blood (not recorded which). The receptors here all came from a woman aged 18-29 years who had recovered from COVID-19. The conserved cysteine and the conserved F or W are not part of the CDR3 here. The order of the fields is V gene, J gene, CDR3 protein.

>TRBV9|TRBJ2-1
ASSAELEYNEQF
>TRBV7-2|TRBJ2-5
ASSLQGEETQY
>TRBV5-4|TRBJ2-1
ASSSTSGGYNEQF
>TRBV2|TRBJ1-6
ASSPDKLSYNSPLH
>TRBV14|TRBJ2-5
ASSQVVGAWETQY
>TRBV28|TRBJ2-7
ASSPMWDRGTYEQY
>TRBV4-1|TRBJ1-5
ASSQVRGNNQPQH
>TRBV3-1/TRBV3-2|TRBJ2-6
ASSSYSGANVLT
>TRBV7-9|TRBJ2-3
ASSLTGPRTDTQY
>TRBV28|TRBJ2-7
ASSLLGGAHEQY
>TRBV29-1|TRBJ2-7
SVALSYEQY
>TRBV27|TRBJ2-7
ASKSPTGGEQY
>TRBV4-1|TRBJ1-1
ASKRQGTEAF
>TRBV27|TRBJ2-7
ASSFGQGGYEQY
>TRBV3-1/TRBV3-2|TRBJ2-7
ASSQVSGTGSYEQY
>TRBV5-3|TRBJ2-7
ARMDIGGEVSYEQY
>TRBV5-1|TRBJ1-2
ASRSGGPNYGYT
>TRBV5-1|TRBJ1-2
ASGGAGGYT
>TRBV5-1|TRBJ1-4
ASSFRGERTNEKLF
>TRBV5-1|TRBJ2-7
ASSFAATYEQY
>TRBV2|TRBJ2-5
ASSLDSATSGAKY
>TRBV5-6|TRBJ1-3
ASSRYRDNFSGNTIY
>TRBV28|TRBJ1-2
ASTNPGIYPYGYT
>TRBV2|TRBJ2-2
ASKLREKSGELF
>TRBV30|TRBJ2-7
AYTRDRGHEQY
>TRBV5-1|TRBJ2-7
ASSSRDSYEQY
>TRBV6-4|TRBJ2-5
ASSLDRGETQY
>TRBV5-4|TRBJ1-2
ASSLGQIINYGYT
>TRBV5-1|TRBJ1-2
ASSLMPQGEGGYT
>TRBV10-3|TRBJ2-3
AISGAGGTDTQY
>TRBV5-1|TRBJ1-2
ASSLGGTPSAHYGYT